A selection of T cell receptor beta chains follows, all from one sample in a study of blood T cell repertoires in COVID-19. This table comes from immunoSEQ multiplex PCR, and its TCRdb copy is limited to in-frame clones, with some not included. The sample carries about 310,000 clones, about nine tenths recorded once. The specimen was PBMCs or T cells enriched from blood (not recorded which). These receptors were obtained from a woman aged 25 to 39 who had recovered from COVID-19. Each CDR3 is given with its conserved first and last residue. The D gene is left open where the match is weak. The listing skips clone size in some rows; elsewhere it reads once, few, many or a size class.

clone_size j_call v_call d_call cdr3_length cdr3_nt cdr3_aa
NA TRBJ2-1 TRBV28 NA 15 TGTGCCAGCAGTTTTACGTCGGGGTCCTACAATGAGCAGTTCTTC CASSFTSGSYNEQFF
NA TRBJ2-7 TRBV4-2 NA 17 TGTGCCAGCAGCCAAGATACAGTGAGGGCTGATACTTACGAGCAGTACTTC CASSQDTVRADTYEQYF
NA TRBJ2-4 TRBV14 NA 15 TGTGCCAGCAGCCATAGCTTGGGGCCCAAAAACATTCAGTACTTC CASSHSLGPKNIQYF
NA TRBJ2-2 TRBV5-6 TRBD2 16 TGTGCCAGCAGCTTGGCGGACGCGGGAGGGCCCGGGGAGCTGTTTTTT CASSLADAGGPGELFF
NA TRBJ2-1 TRBV4-2 TRBD2 16 TGTGCCAGCAGCCAAATTTGGGGGAGGGCCATCAATGAGCAGTTCTTC CASSQIWGRAINEQFF
once TRBJ1-2 TRBV5-1 NA 18 TGCGCCAGCAGCCACCAGCGTGGGGGCAGGTCGGATAACTATGGCTACACCTTC CASSHQRGGRSDNYGYTF
NA TRBJ1-1 TRBV5-1 NA 15 TGCGCCAGCAGCTTGCTTGAGACAGCTATTTCCGAAGCTTTCTTT CASSLLETAISEAFF
NA TRBJ2-1 TRBV28 NA 14 TGTGCCAGCAGTAAAGGAGTCCCTAACAATGAGCAGTTCTTC CASSKGVPNNEQFF
NA TRBJ1-1 TRBV2 NA 11 TGTGCCAGCAGTGACCCGGGAAAAGCTTTCTTT CASSDPGKAFF
NA TRBJ2-3 TRBV7-3 NA 16 TGTGCCAGCAGCCCGACTGGGGGAGGCGCACGAGATACGCAGTATTTT CASSPTGGGARDTQYF
NA TRBJ1-2 TRBV6-5 NA 13 TGTGCCAGCAGTACGACACGGGGCTATGGCTACACCTTC CASSTTRGYGYTF
NA TRBJ1-6 TRBV27 NA 13 TGTGCCAGCAGTTTTTTCAATAATTCACCCCTCCACTTT CASSFFNNSPLHF
NA TRBJ2-5 TRBV5-1 NA 13 TGCGCCAGCAGCTTGCCCCCGGGGGAGACCCAGTACTTC CASSLPPGETQYF
NA TRBJ1-1 TRBV5-1 TRBD1 15 TGCGCCAGCAGCCGCTGGACAGGGATGAACACTGAAGCTTTCTTT CASSRWTGMNTEAFF
NA TRBJ2-2 TRBV6-5 TRBD1 15 TGTGCCAGCAGTTCAAACTCCGGGACAGGGTTAGAGCTGTTTTTT CASSSNSGTGLELFF
NA TRBJ1-6 TRBV27 NA 15 TGTGCCAGCAGTCCGACAACAGGGTTTAATTCACCCCTCCACTTT CASSPTTGFNSPLHF
NA TRBJ2-7 TRBV10-1 NA 16 TGCGCCAGCAGTGAGTCATACAGGGCAGGAGTCGACGAGCAGTACTTC CASSESYRAGVDEQYF
NA TRBJ2-1 TRBV5-1 NA 15 TGCGCCAGCAGCCCGCGGATAGGCGGCGGGGTGGAGCAGTTCTTC CASSPRIGGGVEQFF
NA TRBJ1-2 TRBV5-1 TRBD1 13 TGCGCCAGCAGCACAGGGGGAATCTATGGCTACACCTTC CASSTGGIYGYTF
once TRBJ2-1 TRBV3-1/TRBV3-2 TRBD2 17 TGTGCCAGCAGCCATGGACTAGCGGGACTTGGATACAATGAGCAGTTCTTC CASSHGLAGLGYNEQFF
NA TRBJ2-6 TRBV19 NA 13 TGTGCCAGTACCGTCTCTGGGGCCAACGTCCTGACTTTC CASTVSGANVLTF
NA TRBJ1-2 TRBV20-1 NA 14 TGCAGTGCTAGTCGCGGACAACAAAACTATGGCTACACCTTC CSASRGQQNYGYTF
NA TRBJ2-5 TRBV18 TRBD2 17 TGTGCCAGCTCACCATCTAGCGGGTCCGTGGGCGGAGAGACCCAGTACTTC CASSPSSGSVGGETQYF
NA TRBJ2-1 TRBV7-9 TRBD1 16 TGTGCCAGCAGCTTTACCGGGACAGGGGGCTTTCATGAGCAGTTCTTC CASSFTGTGGFHEQFF
NA TRBJ2-7 TRBV3-1/TRBV3-2 NA 14 TGTGCCAGCAGCCAAATCCAGGGTAGGGCGAAGCAGTACTTC CASSQIQGRAKQYF
few TRBJ1-2 TRBV9 NA 15 TGTGCCAGCAGCGTAGCTACGGGTAGGGGCTATGGCTACACCTTC CASSVATGRGYGYTF
NA TRBJ2-7 TRBV27 NA 15 TGTGCCAGCAGTCCTGGAGGGGGCCACCACTACGAGCAGTACTTC CASSPGGGHHYEQYF
NA TRBJ1-5 TRBV3-1/TRBV3-2 NA 15 TGTGCCAGCAGTCCCCCCGGGGGAAGCAATCAGCCCCAGCATTTT CASSPPGGSNQPQHF
NA TRBJ1-1 TRBV7-9 TRBD1 19 TGTGCCAGCAGCTTAGTAGGTAGGGGACAGGGGGTGAGAGGGAATGAAGCTTTCTTT CASSLVGRGQGVRGNEAFF
NA TRBJ1-4 TRBV6-5 NA 12 TGTGCCAGCAGGCGCCAAGATGAAAAACTGTTTTTT CASRRQDEKLFF
once TRBJ2-7 TRBV13 TRBD2 15 TGTGCCAGCAGCTTAGCGGGACTAGGCCTCTACGAGCAGTACTTC CASSLAGLGLYEQYF
few TRBJ2-5 TRBV15 NA 15 TGTGCCACCAGCAGAGATATAGCCCTACTAGAGACCCAGTACTTC CATSRDIALLETQYF
NA TRBJ1-2 TRBV19 NA 16 TGTGCCAGTAGTACCACCTGGAGAGGGGGAAGCTATGGCTACACCTTC CASSTTWRGGSYGYTF
NA TRBJ1-4 TRBV28 TRBD1 16 TGTGCCAGCAGTCCCCCGGGACAGGGTCGGGTTGAAAAACTGTTTTTT CASSPPGQGRVEKLFF
NA TRBJ2-3 TRBV6-5 TRBD2 15 TGTGCCAGCAGAAAGACTAGCGGGATCGCAGATACGCAGTATTTT CASRKTSGIADTQYF
many TRBJ1-2 TRBV19 NA 13 TGTGCCAGTTCGGGGGACGGATACTATGACTACACCTTC CASSGDGYYDYTF
few TRBJ1-6 TRBV9 NA 14 TGTGCCAGCAGCGTAGATTATGGGGGGTCACCCCTCCACTTT CASSVDYGGSPLHF
NA TRBJ1-4 TRBV27 NA 15 TGTGCCAGCCGTTACAGCCTGACAACTAATGAAAAACTGTTTTTT CASRYSLTTNEKLFF
NA TRBJ2-3 TRBV27 NA 15 TGTGCCAGCAGTTCCGGGGTCGGGGGCACAGATACGCAGTATTTT CASSSGVGGTDTQYF
NA TRBJ2-7 TRBV4-2 TRBD2 15 TGTGCCAGCAGCCAAGAGGGGCGGGAGAGGCACGAGCAGTACTTC CASSQEGRERHEQYF
once TRBJ2-6 TRBV30 NA 12 TGTGCCTGGGTGACAGGGGCCAACGTCCTGACTTTC CAWVTGANVLTF
NA TRBJ2-7 TRBV7-9 TRBD1 15 TGTGCCAGCAGCTTAGTGTGGGACAGAGGGTACGAGCAGTACTTC CASSLVWDRGYEQYF
NA TRBJ1-5 TRBV19 NA 18 TGTGCCAGTAGTATCACCGAGGGACAAGGGTTTAGCAATCAGCCCCAGCATTTT CASSITEGQGFSNQPQHF
NA TRBJ2-2 TRBV10-3 NA 13 TGTGCCATCAGTGAGCGCGTTACCGGGGAGCTGTTTTTT CAISERVTGELFF
NA TRBJ2-2 TRBV5-1 NA 18 TGCGCCAGCAGCGACCTAGAGGACTCGTTTTGGCTCACCGGGGAGCTGTTTTTT CASSDLEDSFWLTGELFF
NA TRBJ1-4 TRBV5-1 NA 14 TGCGCCAGCAGCCCCATGGGGGACATCGGCAATCTGTTTTTT CASSPMGDIGNLFF
NA TRBJ2-7 TRBV19 NA 13 TGTGCCAGTAGTATGGCAGGCTCCTACGAGCAGTACTTC CASSMAGSYEQYF
NA TRBJ2-1 TRBV29-1 TRBD2 15 TGCAGCGCATACCTCCGGACTAGCGGGAGAAATGAGCAGTTCTTC CSAYLRTSGRNEQFF
few TRBJ2-1 TRBV4-2 TRBD2 14 TGTGCCAGCTTAGCGGGACCCAGCGCGAGGGAGCAGTTCTTC CASLAGPSAREQFF
NA TRBJ2-1 TRBV5-5 TRBD1 16 TGTGCCAGCAGCTCGACAGGGGAGGTCAATTACAATGAGCAGTTCTTC CASSSTGEVNYNEQFF
NA TRBJ1-2 TRBV15 NA 17 TGTGCCACCAGCAGAGATTTTGCGACGTCGGCGGATAATGGCTACACCTTC CATSRDFATSADNGYTF
NA TRBJ2-1 TRBV6-6 TRBD2 15 TGTGCCAGCAGTGGGACTAGCGGGAGTTACAATGAGCAGTTCTTC CASSGTSGSYNEQFF
NA TRBJ2-7 TRBV5-8 TRBD2 15 TGTGCCAGCAGTCCAGGACTAGCGGGCTCCTACGAGCAGTACTTC CASSPGLAGSYEQYF
NA TRBJ2-1 TRBV6-2/TRBV6-3 TRBD2 15 TGTGCCAGCAGTTACTCGCGGGAGTTATACAATGAGCAGTTCTTC CASSYSRELYNEQFF
NA TRBJ2-1 TRBV9 TRBD2 17 TGTGCCAGCAGCCCAGACGGACTAGCGAGCTCCTACAATGAGCAGTTCTTC CASSPDGLASSYNEQFF